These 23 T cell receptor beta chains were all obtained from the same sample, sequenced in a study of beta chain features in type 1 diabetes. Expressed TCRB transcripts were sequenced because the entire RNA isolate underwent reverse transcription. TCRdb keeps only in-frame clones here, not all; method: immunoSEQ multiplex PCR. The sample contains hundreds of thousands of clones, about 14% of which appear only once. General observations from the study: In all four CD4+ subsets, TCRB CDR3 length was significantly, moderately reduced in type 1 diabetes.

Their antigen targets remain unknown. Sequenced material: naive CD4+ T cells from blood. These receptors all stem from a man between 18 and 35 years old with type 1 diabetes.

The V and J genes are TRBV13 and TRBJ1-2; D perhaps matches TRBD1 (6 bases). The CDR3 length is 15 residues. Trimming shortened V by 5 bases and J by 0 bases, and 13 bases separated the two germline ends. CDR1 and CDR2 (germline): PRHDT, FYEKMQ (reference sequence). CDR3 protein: CASSTRDITNYGYTF. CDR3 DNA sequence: TGTGCCAGCAGCACCAGGGACATTACTAACTATGGCTACACCTTC.

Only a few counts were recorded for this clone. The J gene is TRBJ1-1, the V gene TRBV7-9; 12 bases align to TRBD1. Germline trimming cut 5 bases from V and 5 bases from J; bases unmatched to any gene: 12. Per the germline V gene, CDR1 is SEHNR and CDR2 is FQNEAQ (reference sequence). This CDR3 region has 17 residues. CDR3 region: CASSRAVGQGASTEAFF. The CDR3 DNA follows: TGTGCCAGCAGCCGGGCGGTGGGACAGGGGGCATCAACTGAAGCTTTCTTT.

CDR3: CAWSLGLAGGSEQFF. The CDR3 nucleotides read TGTGCCTGGAGCCTGGGACTAGCGGGAGGGTCCGAGCAGTTCTTC. V usage is TRBV30 and J usage is TRBJ2-1; 16 bases are shared with TRBD2. The CDR3 length is 15 residues. From germline, CDR1 is GTSNPN and CDR2 SVGIG (reference sequence). Unmatched junction bases numbered 6, after V lost 3 bases and J lost 10 bases.

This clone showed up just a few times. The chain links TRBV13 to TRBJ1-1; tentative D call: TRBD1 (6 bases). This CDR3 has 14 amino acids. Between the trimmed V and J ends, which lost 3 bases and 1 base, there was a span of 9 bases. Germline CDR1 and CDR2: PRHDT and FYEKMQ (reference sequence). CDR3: CASSFGQQNTEAFF. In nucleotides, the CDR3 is TGTGCCAGCAGCTTCGGACAGCAGAACACTGAAGCTTTCTTT.

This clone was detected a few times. CDR3 sequence (DNA): TGTGCCAGCAGCTTAGTGAGAGGTGTGGGTTACAATGAGCAGTTCTTC. This translates into CASSLVRGVGYNEQFF. This chain links TRBV13 with TRBJ2-1; D remains unclear. The V gene lost 1 base and the J gene lost 4 bases, with 14 bases spanning the gap. The CDR3 spans 16 residues. The germline V gene has CDR1 PRHDT and CDR2 FYEKMQ (reference sequence).

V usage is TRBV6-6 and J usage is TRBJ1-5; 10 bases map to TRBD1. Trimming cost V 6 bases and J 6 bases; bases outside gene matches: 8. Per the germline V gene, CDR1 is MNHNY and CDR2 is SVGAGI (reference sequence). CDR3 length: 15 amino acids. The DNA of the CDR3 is TGTGCCAGCAGCCTTAGACAGGGGGCGGTTCAGCCCCAGCATTTT. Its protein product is CASSLRQGAVQPQHF.

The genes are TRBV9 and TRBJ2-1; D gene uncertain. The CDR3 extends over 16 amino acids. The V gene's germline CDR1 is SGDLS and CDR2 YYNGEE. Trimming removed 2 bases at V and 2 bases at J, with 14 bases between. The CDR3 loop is CASSVGQLLTYNEQFF. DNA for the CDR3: TGTGCCAGCAGCGTGGGTCAACTTTTAACCTACAATGAGCAGTTCTTC.

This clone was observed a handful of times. DNA of the CDR3: TGTGCCAGCAGCTTGGGACACGACGAAGCTTTCTTT. Its translation is CASSLGHDEAFF. The rearrangement joins TRBV5-6 to TRBJ1-1; unclear D gene. Per the germline V gene, CDR1 is SGHDT and CDR2 is YYEEEE. The CDR3 consists of 12 residues. Trimming shortened V by 0 bases and J by 8 bases, and 8 bases separated the two germline ends.

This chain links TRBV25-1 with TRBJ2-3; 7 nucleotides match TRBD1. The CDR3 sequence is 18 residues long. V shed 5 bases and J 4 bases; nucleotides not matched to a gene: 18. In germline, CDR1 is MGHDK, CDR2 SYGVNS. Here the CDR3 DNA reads TGTGCCAGCAGTCTACTTTTACGGGCAGGGGGTGTTGCAGATACGCAGTATTTT. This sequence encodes CASSLLLRAGGVADTQYF.

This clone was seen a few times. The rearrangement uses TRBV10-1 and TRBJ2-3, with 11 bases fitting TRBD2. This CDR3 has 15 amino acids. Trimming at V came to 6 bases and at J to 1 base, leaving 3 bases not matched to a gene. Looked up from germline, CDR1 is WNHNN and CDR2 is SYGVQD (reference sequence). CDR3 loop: CASSQTSGGTDTQYF. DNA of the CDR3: TGCGCCAGCAGCCAGACTAGCGGGGGCACAGATACGCAGTATTTT.

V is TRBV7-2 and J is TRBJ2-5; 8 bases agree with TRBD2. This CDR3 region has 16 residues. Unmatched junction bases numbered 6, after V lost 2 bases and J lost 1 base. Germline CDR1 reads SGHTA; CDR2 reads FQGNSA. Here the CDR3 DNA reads TGTGCCAGCAGCTTATTTAGGCTAGCGGGCCAAGAGACCCAGTACTTC. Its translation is CASSLFRLAGQETQYF.

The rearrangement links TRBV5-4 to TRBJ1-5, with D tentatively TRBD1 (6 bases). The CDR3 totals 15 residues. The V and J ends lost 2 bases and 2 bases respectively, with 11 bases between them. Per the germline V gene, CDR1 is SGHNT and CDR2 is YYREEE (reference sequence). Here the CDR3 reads CASSFGGGRNQPQHF. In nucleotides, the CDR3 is TGTGCCAGCAGCTTCGGGGGCGGTCGCAATCAGCCCCAGCATTTT.

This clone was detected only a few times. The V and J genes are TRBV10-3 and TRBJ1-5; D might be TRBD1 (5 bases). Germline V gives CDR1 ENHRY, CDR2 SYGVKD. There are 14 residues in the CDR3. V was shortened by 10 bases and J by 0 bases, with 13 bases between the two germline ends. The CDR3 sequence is CATLDSFSNQPQHF. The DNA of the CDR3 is TGTGCCACCTTAGACAGTTTTAGCAATCAGCCCCAGCATTTT.

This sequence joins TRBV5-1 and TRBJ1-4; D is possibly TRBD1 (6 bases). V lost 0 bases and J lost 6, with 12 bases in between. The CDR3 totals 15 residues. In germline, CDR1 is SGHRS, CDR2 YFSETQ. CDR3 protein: CASSLARGLDEKLFF. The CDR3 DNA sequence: TGCGCCAGCAGCTTGGCCAGGGGCTTGGATGAAAAACTGTTTTTT.

The chain's CDR3 is CASSLAGIGQPQHF. CDR3 DNA: TGTGCCAGCAGTTTGGCTGGGATCGGACAGCCCCAGCATTTT. The chain uses TRBV7-2 and TRBJ1-5; no firm D call. Trimming cost V 6 bases and J 7 bases, with 16 bases left between them. Germline-derived CDR1 and CDR2 are SGHTA and FQGNSA. This CDR3 spans 14 amino acids. Together with reference TRBV7-2 and TRBJ1-5, the CDR3 gives the full variable domain: GAGVSQSPSNKVTEKGKDVELRCDPISGHTALYWYRQSLGQGLEFLIYFQGNSAPDKSGLPSDRFSAERTGGSVSTLTIQRTQQEDSAVYLCASSLAGIGQPQHFGDGTRLSIL.

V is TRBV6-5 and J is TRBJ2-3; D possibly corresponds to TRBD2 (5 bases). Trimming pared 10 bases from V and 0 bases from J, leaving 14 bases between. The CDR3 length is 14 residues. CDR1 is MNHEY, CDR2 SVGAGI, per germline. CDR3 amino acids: CATGVSTSTDTQYF. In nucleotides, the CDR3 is TGTGCCACCGGGGTTTCTACAAGCACAGATACGCAGTATTTT.

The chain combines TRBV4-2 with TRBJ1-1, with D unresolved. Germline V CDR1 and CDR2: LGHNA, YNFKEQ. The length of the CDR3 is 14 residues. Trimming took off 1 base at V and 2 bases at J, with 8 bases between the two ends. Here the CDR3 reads CASSQAGGNTEAFF. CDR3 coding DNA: TGTGCCAGCAGCCAAGCCGGCGGTAACACTGAAGCTTTCTTT.

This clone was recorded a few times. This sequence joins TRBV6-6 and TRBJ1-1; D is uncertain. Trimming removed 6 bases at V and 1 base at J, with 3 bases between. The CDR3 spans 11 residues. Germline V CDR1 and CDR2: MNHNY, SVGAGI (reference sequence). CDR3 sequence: CASRGNTEAFF. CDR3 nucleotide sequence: TGTGCCAGCAGGGGGAACACTGAAGCTTTCTTT.

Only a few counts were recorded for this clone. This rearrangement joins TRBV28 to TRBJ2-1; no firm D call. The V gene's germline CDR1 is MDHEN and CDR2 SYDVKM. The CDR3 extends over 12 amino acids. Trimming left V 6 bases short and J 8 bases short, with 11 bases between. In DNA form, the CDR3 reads TGTGCCAGCAGCCTAGGGTCTGATGAGCAGTTCTTC. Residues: CASSLGSDEQFF.

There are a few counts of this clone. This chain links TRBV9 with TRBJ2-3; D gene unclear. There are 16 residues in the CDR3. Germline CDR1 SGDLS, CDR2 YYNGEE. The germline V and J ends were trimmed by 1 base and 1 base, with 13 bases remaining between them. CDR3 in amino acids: CASSVYSKIGTDTQYF. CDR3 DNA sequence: TGTGCCAGCAGCGTATATAGCAAAATCGGCACAGATACGCAGTATTTT.

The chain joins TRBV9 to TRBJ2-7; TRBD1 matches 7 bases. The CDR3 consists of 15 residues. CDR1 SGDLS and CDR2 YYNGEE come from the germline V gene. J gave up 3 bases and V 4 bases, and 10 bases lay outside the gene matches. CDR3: CASSPGGQRIYEQYF. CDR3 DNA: TGTGCCAGCAGCCCAGGGGGACAGAGGATCTACGAGCAGTACTTC.

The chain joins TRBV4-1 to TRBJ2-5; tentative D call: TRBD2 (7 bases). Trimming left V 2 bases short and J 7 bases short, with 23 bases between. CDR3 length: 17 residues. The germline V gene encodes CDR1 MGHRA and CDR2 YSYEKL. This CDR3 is CASSQPRRGTSGGTQYF. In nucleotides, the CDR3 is TGCGCCAGCAGCCAACCCCGTAGGGGGACTTCGGGGGGGACCCAGTACTTC.

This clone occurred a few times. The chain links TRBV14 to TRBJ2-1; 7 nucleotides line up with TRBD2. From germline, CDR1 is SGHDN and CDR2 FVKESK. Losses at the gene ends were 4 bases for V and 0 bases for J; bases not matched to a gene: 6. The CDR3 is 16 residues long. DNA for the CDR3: TGTGCCAGCAGCCCACTAGCGCCCAGCTCCTACAATGAGCAGTTCTTC. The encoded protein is CASSPLAPSSYNEQFF.